This paragraph covers one T cell receptor beta chain sequence. Trimming cost V 0 bases and J 4 bases; bases outside gene matches: 2. Germline V gives CDR1 LNHNV, CDR2 YYDKDF (reference sequence). The length of the CDR3 is 14 residues. The data belong to a study of blood T cell repertoires in COVID-19. Study-wide context: Donors in the United States, Italy and Spain gave samples during acute or convalescent COVID-19.

Methods used by the authors: Reference gene primer amplification yielded estimated nucleated cell counts. Only in-frame clones appear in the TCRdb table, and some are missing; sequencing was by immunoSEQ multiplex PCR. V and J calls and clone size are copied from that table; D and trimming were computed from the DNA. The sample consists of about 170,000 clones, more than 75% of them appearing once. The V and J genes are TRBV15 and TRBJ1-2; TRBD1 agrees at 7 bases. The sequenced sample consisted of peripheral blood. This TCR was sampled from a man between 65 and 80 years old with acute or convalescent COVID-19. The CDR3 nucleotides read TGTGCCACCAGCAGAGACAGGGGGTCCTATGGCTACACCTTC. It yields the protein CATSRDRGSYGYTF.